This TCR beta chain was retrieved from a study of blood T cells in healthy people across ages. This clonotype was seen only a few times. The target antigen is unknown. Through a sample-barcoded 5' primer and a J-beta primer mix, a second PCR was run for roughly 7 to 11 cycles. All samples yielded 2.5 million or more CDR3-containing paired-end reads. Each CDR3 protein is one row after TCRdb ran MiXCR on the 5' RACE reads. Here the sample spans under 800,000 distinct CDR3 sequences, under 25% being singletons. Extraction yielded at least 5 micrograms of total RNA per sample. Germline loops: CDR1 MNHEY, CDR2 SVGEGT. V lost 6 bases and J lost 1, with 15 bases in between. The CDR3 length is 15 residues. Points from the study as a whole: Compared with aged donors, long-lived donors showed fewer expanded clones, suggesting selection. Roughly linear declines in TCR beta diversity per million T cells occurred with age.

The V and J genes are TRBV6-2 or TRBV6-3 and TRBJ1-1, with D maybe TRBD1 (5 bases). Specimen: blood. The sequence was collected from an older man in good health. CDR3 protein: CASSLLLQGNTEAFF. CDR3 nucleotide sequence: TGTGCCAGCAGCTTACTACTTCAGGGGAACACTGAAGCTTTCTTT.